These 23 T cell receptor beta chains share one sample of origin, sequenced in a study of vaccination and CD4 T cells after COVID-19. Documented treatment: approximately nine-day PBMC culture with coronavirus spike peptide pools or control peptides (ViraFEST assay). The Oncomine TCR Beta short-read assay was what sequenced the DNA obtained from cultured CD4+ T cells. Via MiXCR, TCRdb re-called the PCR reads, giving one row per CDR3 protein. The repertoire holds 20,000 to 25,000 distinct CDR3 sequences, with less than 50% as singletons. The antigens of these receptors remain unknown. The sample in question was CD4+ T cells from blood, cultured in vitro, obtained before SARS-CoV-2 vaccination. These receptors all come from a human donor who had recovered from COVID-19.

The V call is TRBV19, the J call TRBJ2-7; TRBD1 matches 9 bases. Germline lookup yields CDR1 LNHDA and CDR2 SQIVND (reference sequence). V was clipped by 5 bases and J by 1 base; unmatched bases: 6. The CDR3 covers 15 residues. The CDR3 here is CASSLDGQGSYEQYF. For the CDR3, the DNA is TGTGCCAGTAGTCTGGACGGACAGGGGTCCTACGAGCAGTACTTC.

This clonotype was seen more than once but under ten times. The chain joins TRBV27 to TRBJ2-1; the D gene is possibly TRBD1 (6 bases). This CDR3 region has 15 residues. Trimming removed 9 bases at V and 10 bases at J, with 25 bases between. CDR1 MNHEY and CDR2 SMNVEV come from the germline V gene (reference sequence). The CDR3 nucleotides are TGTGCCAGTTGGAATACCGGGACAAGGATTTCCGAGCAGTTCTTC. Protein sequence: CASWNTGTRISEQFF.

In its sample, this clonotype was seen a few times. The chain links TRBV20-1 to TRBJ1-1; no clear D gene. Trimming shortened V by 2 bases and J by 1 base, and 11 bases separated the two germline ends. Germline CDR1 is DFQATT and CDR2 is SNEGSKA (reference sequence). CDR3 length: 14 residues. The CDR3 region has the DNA TGCAGTGCTAGATACCTCCGGGCGAACACTGAAGCTTTCTTT. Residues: CSARYLRANTEAFF.

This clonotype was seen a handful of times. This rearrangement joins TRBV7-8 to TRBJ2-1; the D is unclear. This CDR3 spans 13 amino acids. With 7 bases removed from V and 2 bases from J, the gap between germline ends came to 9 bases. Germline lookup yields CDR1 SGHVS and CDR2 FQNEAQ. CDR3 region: CASNPQTYNEQFF. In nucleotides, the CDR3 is TGTGCCAGCAACCCGCAGACCTACAATGAGCAGTTCTTC.

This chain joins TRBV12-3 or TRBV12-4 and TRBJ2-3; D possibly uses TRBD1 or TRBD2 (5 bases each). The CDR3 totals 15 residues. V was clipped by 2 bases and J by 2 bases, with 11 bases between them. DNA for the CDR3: TGTGCCAGCAGTTTACGGGACGTAACCACAGATACGCAGTATTTT. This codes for CASSLRDVTTDTQYF.

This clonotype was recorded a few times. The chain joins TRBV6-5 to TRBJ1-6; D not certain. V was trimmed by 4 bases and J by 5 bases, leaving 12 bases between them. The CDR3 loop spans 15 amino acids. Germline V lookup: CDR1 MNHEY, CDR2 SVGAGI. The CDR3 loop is CASSSGRLNNSPLHF. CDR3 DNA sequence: TGTGCCAGCAGTTCCGGGCGGCTAAATAATTCACCCCTCCACTTT.

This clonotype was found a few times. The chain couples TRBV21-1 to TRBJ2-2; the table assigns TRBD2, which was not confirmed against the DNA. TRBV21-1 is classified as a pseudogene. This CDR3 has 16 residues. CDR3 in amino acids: CASSKGLAGEGGELFF. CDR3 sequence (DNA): TGTGCCAGCAGCAAAGGGCTAGCGGGAGAAGGCGGGGAGCTGTTTTTT.

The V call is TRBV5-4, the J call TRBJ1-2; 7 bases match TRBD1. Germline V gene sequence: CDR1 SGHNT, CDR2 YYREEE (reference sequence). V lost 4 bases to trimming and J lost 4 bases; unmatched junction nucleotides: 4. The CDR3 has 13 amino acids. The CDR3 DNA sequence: TGTGCCAGCAGCGCGGACAGGATCTATGGCTACACCTTC. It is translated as CASSADRIYGYTF.

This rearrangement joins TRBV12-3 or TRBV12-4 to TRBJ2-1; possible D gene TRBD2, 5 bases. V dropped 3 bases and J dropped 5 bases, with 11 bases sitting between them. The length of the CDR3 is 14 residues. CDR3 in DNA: TGTGCCAGCAGTTTCTTCCGGGAAAACAATGAGCAGTTCTTC. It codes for CASSFFRENNEQFF.

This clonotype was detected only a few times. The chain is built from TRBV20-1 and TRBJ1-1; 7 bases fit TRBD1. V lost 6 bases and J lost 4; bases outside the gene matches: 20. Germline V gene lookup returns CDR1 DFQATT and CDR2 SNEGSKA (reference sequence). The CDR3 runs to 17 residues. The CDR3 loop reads CSATVRQGKGLGTEAFF. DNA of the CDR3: TGCAGTGCCACCGTTCGACAGGGTAAGGGTTTGGGCACTGAAGCTTTCTTT.

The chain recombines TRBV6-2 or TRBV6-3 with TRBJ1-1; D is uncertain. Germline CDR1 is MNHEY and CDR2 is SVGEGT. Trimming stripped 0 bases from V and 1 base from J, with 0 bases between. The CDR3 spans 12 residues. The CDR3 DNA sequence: TGTGCCAGCAGTTACTCGAACACTGAAGCTTTCTTT. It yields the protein CASSYSNTEAFF.

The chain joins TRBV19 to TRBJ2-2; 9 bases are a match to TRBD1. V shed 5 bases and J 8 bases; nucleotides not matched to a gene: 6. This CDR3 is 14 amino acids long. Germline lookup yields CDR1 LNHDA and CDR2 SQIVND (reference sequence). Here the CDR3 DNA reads TGTGCCAGTAGTGGACAGGGGATAGGGGGGGAGCTGTTTTTT. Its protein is CASSGQGIGGELFF. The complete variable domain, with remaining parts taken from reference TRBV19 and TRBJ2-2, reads DGGITQSPKYLFRKEGQNVTLSCEQNLNHDAMYWYRQDPGQGLRLIYYSQIVNDFQKGDIAEGYSVSREKKESFPLTVTSAQKNPTAFYLCASSGQGIGGELFFGEGSRLTVL.

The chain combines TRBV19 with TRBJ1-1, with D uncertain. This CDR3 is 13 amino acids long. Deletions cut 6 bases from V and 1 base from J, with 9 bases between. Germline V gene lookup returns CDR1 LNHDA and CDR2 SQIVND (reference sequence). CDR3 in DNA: TGTGCCAGTAGAGACGGGAAGAACACTGAAGCTTTCTTT. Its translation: CASRDGKNTEAFF.

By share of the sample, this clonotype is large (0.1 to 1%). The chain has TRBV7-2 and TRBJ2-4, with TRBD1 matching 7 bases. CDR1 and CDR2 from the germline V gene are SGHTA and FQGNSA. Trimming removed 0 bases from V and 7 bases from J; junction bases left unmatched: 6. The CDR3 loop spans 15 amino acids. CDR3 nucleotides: TGTGCCAGCAGCTTAGCGAAAGGGGGCTACAACATTCAGTACTTC. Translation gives CASSLAKGGYNIQYF.

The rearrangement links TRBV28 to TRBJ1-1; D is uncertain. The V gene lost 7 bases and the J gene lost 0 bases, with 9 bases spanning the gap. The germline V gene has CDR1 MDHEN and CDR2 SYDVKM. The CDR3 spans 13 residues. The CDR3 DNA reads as TGTGCCAGCACTCCTAGCATGAACACTGAAGCTTTCTTT. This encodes CASTPSMNTEAFF.

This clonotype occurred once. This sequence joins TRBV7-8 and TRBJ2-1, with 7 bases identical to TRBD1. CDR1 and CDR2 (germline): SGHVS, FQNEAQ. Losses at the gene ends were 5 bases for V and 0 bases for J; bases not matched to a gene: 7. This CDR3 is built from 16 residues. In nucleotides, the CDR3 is TGTGCCAGCAGCCACGGGACAGTTAGCTCCTACAATGAGCAGTTCTTC. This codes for CASSHGTVSSYNEQFF.

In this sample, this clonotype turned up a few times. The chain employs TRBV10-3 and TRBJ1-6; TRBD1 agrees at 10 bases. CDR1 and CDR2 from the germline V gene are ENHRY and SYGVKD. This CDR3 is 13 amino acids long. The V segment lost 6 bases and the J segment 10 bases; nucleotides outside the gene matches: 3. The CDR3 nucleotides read TGTGCCATCAGCCAGGACAGGGGGTCACCCCTCCACTTT. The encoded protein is CAISQDRGSPLHF.

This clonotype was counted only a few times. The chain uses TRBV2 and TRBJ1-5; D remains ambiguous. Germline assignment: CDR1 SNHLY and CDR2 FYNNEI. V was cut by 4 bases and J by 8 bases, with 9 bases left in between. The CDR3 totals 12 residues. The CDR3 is CASSVARKPQHF. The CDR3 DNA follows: TGTGCCAGCAGTGTCGCAAGAAAGCCCCAGCATTTT.

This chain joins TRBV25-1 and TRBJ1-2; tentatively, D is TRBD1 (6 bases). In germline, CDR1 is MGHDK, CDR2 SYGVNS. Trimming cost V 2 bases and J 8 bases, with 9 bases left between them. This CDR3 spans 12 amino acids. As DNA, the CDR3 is TGTGCCAGCAGTGAAAACAGGGTCGGCTACACCTTC. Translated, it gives CASSENRVGYTF.

CDR3 region: CSASRSGGYNEQFF. CDR3 in DNA: TGCAGTGCTAGTCGCAGCGGGGGGTACAATGAGCAGTTCTTC. The V gene is TRBV20-1, the J gene TRBJ2-1; TRBD2 agrees at 9 bases. After removal of 3 bases from V and 4 bases from J, the junction contained 4 bases not matched to a gene. This CDR3 contains 14 residues. Germline lookup yields CDR1 DFQATT and CDR2 SNEGSKA (reference sequence).

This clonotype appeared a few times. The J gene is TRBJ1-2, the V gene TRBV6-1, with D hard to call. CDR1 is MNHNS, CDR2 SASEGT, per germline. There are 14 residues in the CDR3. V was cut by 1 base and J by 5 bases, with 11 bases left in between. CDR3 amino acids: CASSEDFAIYGYTF. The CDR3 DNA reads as TGTGCCAGCAGTGAAGACTTTGCTATTTATGGCTACACCTTC.

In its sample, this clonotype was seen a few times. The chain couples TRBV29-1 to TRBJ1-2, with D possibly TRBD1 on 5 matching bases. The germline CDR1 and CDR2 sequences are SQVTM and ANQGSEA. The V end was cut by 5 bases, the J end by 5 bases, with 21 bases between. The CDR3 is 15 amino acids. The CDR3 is CSVRGLAKGNYGYTF. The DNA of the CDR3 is TGCAGCGTTAGAGGCCTCGCCAAGGGGAATTATGGCTACACCTTC.

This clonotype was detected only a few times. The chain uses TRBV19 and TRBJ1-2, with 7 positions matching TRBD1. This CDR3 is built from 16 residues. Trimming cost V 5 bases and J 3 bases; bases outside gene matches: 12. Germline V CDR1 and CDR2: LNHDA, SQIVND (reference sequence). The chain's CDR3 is CASSGGTASFHYGYTF. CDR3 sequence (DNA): TGTGCCAGTAGTGGGGGGACAGCTTCGTTTCACTATGGCTACACCTTC.